The 16 T cell receptor beta chains listed next were all sequenced from one sample in a study of memory CD8 T cells in hepatitis C reinfection. Here immunoSEQ multiplex PCR was the method, and the copy in TCRdb shows in-frame clones only, minus some. The sample has approximately 52,000 clones, about 90% seen once; the top ten hold more than 0.8%. Time point defined: pre-reinfection, 55 to 20 weeks before reinfection detection. No in vitro expansion preceded TCR sequencing of the sorted cells. Sequencing was done on a sample of naive CD8+ T cells sorted from blood. Receptors were obtained from a man aged 18 to 29 with hepatitis C virus infection.

This chain connects TRBV5-5 to TRBJ2-7; 9 bases fit TRBD1. V gave up 2 bases and J gave up 2 bases; unmatched junction bases: 2. CDR3 length equals 14 residues. Germline CDR1 reads SGHKS; CDR2 reads YYEKEE (reference sequence). The CDR3 is CASSFGTGTYEQYF. The CDR3 coding sequence is TGTGCCAGCAGCTTCGGGACAGGGACCTACGAGCAGTACTTC.

For this clone: Other DNA sequences in this sample translate to the same CDR3. The V gene is TRBV27, the J gene TRBJ2-3; 7 bases are shared with TRBD2. Trimming removed 3 bases from V and 2 bases from J; junction bases left unmatched: 5. Germline V lookup: CDR1 MNHEY, CDR2 SMNVEV (reference sequence). The CDR3 is 15 amino acids. The CDR3 sequence is CASSFSGGSTDTQYF. CDR3 nucleotides: TGTGCCAGCAGTTTCTCGGGAGGTTCCACAGATACGCAGTATTTT.

This rearrangement joins TRBV27 to TRBJ2-7, with TRBD2 identical over 11 bases. J lost 4 bases, V lost 2 bases, and 4 bases had no gene match. The CDR3 is 15 residues long. Germline CDR1 reads MNHEY; CDR2 reads SMNVEV (reference sequence). CDR3 loop: CASSLTVAGGYEQYF. CDR3 sequence (DNA): TGTGCCAGCAGTTTAACGGTAGCGGGAGGGTACGAGCAGTACTTC.

This chain joins TRBV7-2 and TRBJ1-1, with 11 bases identical to TRBD1. The CDR3 runs to 15 residues. Germline loops: CDR1 SGHTA, CDR2 FQGNSA. Trimming removed 1 base from V and 7 bases from J; junction bases left unmatched: 5. CDR3 loop: CASSLVGQGAGEAFF. As DNA, the CDR3 is TGTGCCAGCAGCTTAGTCGGACAGGGGGCAGGTGAAGCTTTCTTT.

This clone was picked up one time. This rearrangement joins TRBV27 to TRBJ1-1; 11 nucleotides line up with TRBD1. V gave up 2 bases and J gave up 4 bases; unmatched junction bases: 6. The germline gives CDR1 MNHEY, CDR2 SMNVEV (reference sequence). The CDR3 is made up of 16 amino acids. CDR3 sequence (DNA): TGTGCCAGCAGTTTAGCCCCGGGACAGGGGGTCACTGAAGCTTTCTTT. Amino acid sequence: CASSLAPGQGVTEAFF.

The V gene is TRBV7-9, the J gene TRBJ2-1; D is unclear. V lost 4 bases to trimming and J lost 7 bases, with 8 bases between them. Germline V gene sequence: CDR1 SEHNR, CDR2 FQNEAQ (reference sequence). There are 12 residues in the CDR3. The CDR3 loop is CASSSPLNEQFF. The CDR3 nucleotides are TGTGCCAGCAGCTCCCCCCTTAATGAGCAGTTCTTC.

The J gene is TRBJ2-1, the V gene TRBV28; 7 nucleotides agree with TRBD2. V gave up 10 bases and J gave up 0 bases; unmatched junction bases: 12. CDR1 and CDR2 from the germline V gene are MDHEN and SYDVKM. The CDR3 contains 16 residues. CDR3 sequence reads: CATEGQRGSSYNEQFF. DNA for the CDR3: TGTGCCACCGAGGGCCAGCGCGGGAGCTCCTACAATGAGCAGTTCTTC.

The chain uses TRBV13 and TRBJ1-2, with D hard to call. Per the germline V gene, CDR1 is PRHDT and CDR2 is FYEKMQ (reference sequence). The CDR3 runs 14 residues. The germline V and J ends were trimmed by 5 bases and 4 bases, with 14 bases remaining between them. CDR3: CASSKRVNSYGYTF. CDR3 DNA sequence: TGTGCCAGCAGCAAGCGCGTTAACTCCTATGGCTACACCTTC.

The chain uses TRBV10-3 and TRBJ1-2; possibly TRBD1 for D (5 bases). The germline V gene encodes CDR1 ENHRY and CDR2 SYGVKD. CDR3 length: 15 amino acids. V lost 3 bases and J 8 bases, leaving 19 bases between the germline ends. CDR3 nucleotide sequence: TGTGCCATCAGTGAAGGGGCAGGCAGGCTTGCGGGCTACACCTTC. Its translation is CAISEGAGRLAGYTF.

This rearrangement joins TRBV6-1 to TRBJ1-1, with 8 bases matching TRBD1. CDR1 and CDR2 from the germline V gene are MNHNS and SASEGT. Trimming at V came to 0 bases and at J to 6 bases, leaving 9 bases not matched to a gene. The CDR3 loop spans 16 amino acids. The CDR3 is CASSEADRVFSAEAFF. CDR3 nucleotide sequence: TGTGCCAGCAGTGAAGCGGACAGGGTTTTTTCTGCTGAAGCTTTCTTT.

The chain recombines TRBV5-1 with TRBJ2-1; D is perhaps TRBD2 (5 bases). Germline values: CDR1 SGHRS, CDR2 YFSETQ. The V end was cut by 1 base, the J end by 7 bases, with 12 bases between. The CDR3 is made up of 14 amino acids. CDR3 in amino acids: CASSLMVGANEQFF. The DNA for the CDR3 is TGCGCCAGCAGCTTGATGGTGGGAGCGAATGAGCAGTTCTTC.

The V and J genes are TRBV30 and TRBJ2-4, with D possibly TRBD2 on 7 matching bases. This CDR3 has 13 amino acids. Germline assignment: CDR1 GTSNPN and CDR2 SVGIG (reference sequence). Trimming removed 0 bases at V and 7 bases at J, with 10 bases between. This CDR3 reads CAWSVEGGNIQYF. The CDR3 DNA is TGTGCCTGGAGTGTAGAGGGGGGGAACATTCAGTACTTC.

In this sample, this clone turned up once. J is TRBJ2-1 and V is TRBV28, with a tentative D call TRBD1 (5 bases). V lost 7 bases, J lost 2 bases, and 9 bases lay in between. This CDR3 has 13 amino acids. The germline CDR1 and CDR2 sequences are MDHEN and SYDVKM. The CDR3 DNA is TGTGCCAGCATACAGGCGACCTACAATGAGCAGTTCTTC. Its translation is CASIQATYNEQFF. Together with reference TRBV28 and TRBJ2-1, the CDR3 gives the full variable domain: DVKVTQSSRYLVKRTGEKVFLECVQDMDHENMFWYRQDPGLGLRLIYFSYDVKMKEKGDIPEGYSVSREKKERFSLILESASTNQTSMYLCASIQATYNEQFFGPGTRLTVL.

The chain joins TRBV13 to TRBJ2-7, with 13 bases matching TRBD2. CDR1 PRHDT and CDR2 FYEKMQ come from the germline V gene (reference sequence). This CDR3 spans 15 amino acids. V dropped 6 bases and J dropped 7; count of bases not matched to a gene: 9. The CDR3 is CASRPGLAGIGEQYF. DNA for the CDR3: TGTGCCAGCAGGCCGGGACTAGCGGGAATTGGGGAGCAGTACTTC.

The V and J genes are TRBV7-6 and TRBJ2-3; no clear D. Between the trimmed V and J ends, which lost 2 bases and 0 bases, there was a span of 9 bases. Germline V gives CDR1 SGHVS, CDR2 FNYEAQ. This CDR3 has 15 amino acids. CDR3 loop: CASSLTGGSTDTQYF. The CDR3 DNA reads as TGTGCCAGCAGCTTAACCGGCGGTAGCACAGATACGCAGTATTTT.

The rearrangement uses TRBV11-2 and TRBJ2-1; 9 bases align to TRBD1. The CDR3 spans 12 residues. CDR1 SGHAT and CDR2 FQNNGV come from the germline V gene. The V gene end was trimmed by 5 bases and the J gene end by 15 bases; junction bases not matched to a gene: 8. The chain's CDR3 is CASSRGQGLAFF. DNA for the CDR3: TGTGCCAGCAGCCGGGGACAGGGCCTCGCGTTCTTC.